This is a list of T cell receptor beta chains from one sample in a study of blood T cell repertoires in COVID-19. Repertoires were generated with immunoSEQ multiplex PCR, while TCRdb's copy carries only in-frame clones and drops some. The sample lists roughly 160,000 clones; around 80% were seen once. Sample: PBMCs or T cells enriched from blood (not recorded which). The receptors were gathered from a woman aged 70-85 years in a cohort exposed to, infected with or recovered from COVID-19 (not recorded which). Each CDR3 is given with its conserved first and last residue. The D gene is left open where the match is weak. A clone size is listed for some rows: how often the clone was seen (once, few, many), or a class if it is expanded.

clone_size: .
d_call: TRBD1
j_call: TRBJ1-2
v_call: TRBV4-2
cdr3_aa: CASSQTVVQGDGYTF
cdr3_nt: TGTGCCAGCAGCCAAACAGTGGTACAGGGGGATGGCTACACCTTC

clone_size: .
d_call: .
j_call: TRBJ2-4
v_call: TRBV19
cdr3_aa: CASRGRLWDIQYF
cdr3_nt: TGTGCCAGTAGGGGGCGGTTGTGGGACATTCAGTACTTC

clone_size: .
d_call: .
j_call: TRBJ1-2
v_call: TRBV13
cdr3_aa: CASSSRGNYGYTF
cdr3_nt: TGTGCCAGCAGCTCCAGGGGCAACTATGGCTACACCTTC

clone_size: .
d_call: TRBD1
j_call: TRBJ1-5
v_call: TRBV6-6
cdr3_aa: CASSGSPGQGRNQPQHF
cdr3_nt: TGTGCCAGCAGTGGATCACCGGGACAGGGGCGCAATCAGCCCCAGCATTTT

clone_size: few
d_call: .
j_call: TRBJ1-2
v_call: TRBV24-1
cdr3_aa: CATSDFPLNYGYTF
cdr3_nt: TGTGCCACCAGTGATTTTCCACTCAACTATGGCTACACCTTC

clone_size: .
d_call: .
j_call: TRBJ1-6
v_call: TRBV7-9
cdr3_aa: CASRRGPTNSPLHF
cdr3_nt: TGTGCCAGCAGAAGGGGCCCCACTAATTCACCCCTCCACTTT

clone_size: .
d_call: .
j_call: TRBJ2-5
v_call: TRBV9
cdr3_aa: CASSVEGYQETQYF
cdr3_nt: TGTGCCAGCAGCGTAGAGGGGTACCAAGAGACCCAGTACTTC

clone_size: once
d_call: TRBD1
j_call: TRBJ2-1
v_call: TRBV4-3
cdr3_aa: CASSPGQGYNEQFF
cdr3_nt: TGCGCCAGCAGCCCCGGACAGGGGTACAATGAGCAGTTCTTC

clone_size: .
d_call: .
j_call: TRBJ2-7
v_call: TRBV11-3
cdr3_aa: CASSLRKVPGSYEQYF
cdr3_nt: TGTGCCAGCAGCTTACGCAAGGTTCCAGGCTCCTACGAGCAGTACTTC

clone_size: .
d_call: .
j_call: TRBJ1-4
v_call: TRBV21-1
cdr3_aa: CASSKDRENSNEKLFF
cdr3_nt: TGTGCCAGCAGCAAAGACAGGGAGAATTCTAATGAAAAACTGTTTTTT